The clone carrying this T cell receptor beta chain was recorded only once. Its specificity is unknown. The junction and the germline gene differ at one end; a read error may be behind it. TCRdb's table, derived via immunoSEQ multiplex PCR, lists solely in-frame clones and lacks some. The sample includes around 76,000 clones, about 82% of them seen just once. Samples were taken at baseline and on day 1 of cycles 4 and 7. These data belong to a study of OX40 agonist ivuxolimab in advanced cancers. Study-wide background: Age averaged about 62 years (range about 23 to 80), and approximately 80% were male.

This CDR3 comprises 14 residues. Looked up from germline, CDR1 is SGHTA and CDR2 is FQGNSA. Study-wide findings and caveats: Partial responders treated at 0.1-3.0 mg/kg exhibited clonal expansion among the lowest measured. Averaging showed that CD8+ T cells had more expanded clones than CD4+ did.

Here the sequenced sample was CD4+ or CD8+ T cells sorted from blood, taken in a trial of the OX40 agonist ivuxolimab. The sequence derives from an adult with an advanced solid tumor such as melanoma, head and neck, liver or kidney cancer. The rearrangement uses TRBV7-2 and TRBJ2-1, with a possible D match to TRBD2 (5 bases). The chain's CDR3 is CASSPALGPHEQLF. The DNA for the CDR3 is TGTGCCAGCAGCCCCGCACTAGGTCCTCATGAGCAGCTCTTC.